This T cell receptor (beta chain) was recorded in a study of cytomegalovirus exposure and HLA in healthy donors. Study results and caveats: A few CMV-associated chains proved CMV antigen-specific in vitro. The authors reported that TCR beta sequences could predict HLA-A and HLA-B alleles. These predictions were accurate for most subjects in the first cohort.

PCR was performed using 60 Vbeta and 13 Jbeta primers. Method: immunoSEQ multiplex PCR; TCRdb's copy keeps in-frame clones and lacks some. The data show about 83,000 clones, more than 80% seen once. Trimming cost V 0 bases and J 0 bases, with 12 bases left between them. Germline V gene data show CDR1 as SQVTM and CDR2 as ANQGSEA. This CDR3 has 16 residues. A word on this clone: What it recognizes is unknown.

Sequences were obtained from PBMCs. V gene TRBV29-1 combines with J gene TRBJ2-1, with TRBD1 as a possible D gene (5 bases). The clonotype originates from a woman under 40 in good health and CMV-seronegative. CDR3 protein: CSVEDTGASSYNEQFF. The CDR3 DNA follows: TGCAGCGTTGAAGATACTGGGGCTAGCTCCTACAATGAGCAGTTCTTC.